The next 3 T cell receptor beta chains were all read from a single sample in a study of blood T cells in healthy people across ages. A second PCR of 7 to 11 cycles used a sample-barcoded 5' primer and a J-beta primer mix. MiXCR was run by TCRdb on the 5' RACE reads, yielding one entry per CDR3 protein. The sample lists about 560,000 distinct CDR3 sequences, about 25% occurring once. These data also formed part of another study, on T cells of mothers and their children.

Sequencing input: blood. The receptors here all came from a boy aged 2 to 10 in good health.

This clonotype has just a few counts. The chain joins TRBV15 to TRBJ2-7; TRBD1 matches 7 bases. J lost 5 bases, V lost 6 bases, and 7 bases had no gene match. Per the germline V gene, CDR1 is LNHNV and CDR2 is YYDKDF (reference sequence). The CDR3 is made up of 13 amino acids. The chain's CDR3 is CATSRQGSHEQYF. CDR3 nucleotide sequence: TGTGCCACCAGTCGACAGGGATCCCACGAGCAGTACTTC.

The chain has TRBV6-2 or TRBV6-3 and TRBJ2-5, with 7 bases matching TRBD2. The DNA end is a closer match to TRBJ2-1, so the J assignment may be wrong. This CDR3 contains 16 residues. The germline CDR1 and CDR2 sequences are MNHEY and SVGEGT. The CDR3 nucleotides are TGTGCCAGCAGTTTGTTTGCTAGCGGCAAATACAATGAGCAGTTCTTC. It specifies CASSLFASGKYNEQFF.

J is TRBJ2-7 and V is TRBV11-2; 10 nucleotides align to TRBD1. CDR1 SGHAT and CDR2 FQNNGV come from the germline V gene. The CDR3 is 14 residues long. V shed 5 bases, J shed 5 bases, and the junction held 6 bases outside the gene matches. The DNA of the CDR3 is TGTGCCAGCAGCAATTCCGGGACAGGGGACGAGCAGTACTTC. Translating it yields CASSNSGTGDEQYF.